This TCR beta chain was profiled in a study of neoadjuvant anti-PD-1 for oral cavity cancer. Time point defined: after neoadjuvant nivolumab, at surgical resection. Using immunoSEQ multiplex PCR, the repertoire was profiled, and TCRdb retains in-frame clones only, with some absent. The top ten hold about 3.4% of the sample, which has tens of thousands of clones, around 83% seen once. This receptor was identified in a person between 40 and 80 years old with oral cavity squamous cell carcinoma. This material consisted of PBMCs, taken after nivolumab (anti-PD-1) treatment.

The CDR3 sequence is CATSRGGNNEKLFF. CDR3 sequence (DNA): TGTGCCACCAGCAGAGGGGGAAATAATGAAAAACTGTTTTTT. The chain uses TRBV15 and TRBJ1-4; D gene unclear. Germline V gives CDR1 LNHNV, CDR2 YYDKDF (reference sequence). V lost 1 base and J 4 bases, leaving 7 bases between the germline ends. The CDR3 spans 14 residues.